This T cell receptor beta chain was documented in a study of graft-versus-host responses after intestinal transplantation. Findings of the study overall: GvH clones detected in recipient marrow included some appearing first in ileum or blood. Allograft clonal ratios (graft-versus-host to host-versus-graft) were high in patients who had graft-donor T cell macrochimerism.

Data came from immunoSEQ multiplex PCR; TCRdb stores just in-frame clones and leaves some out. Of roughly 5,200 clones listed, 20% to 30% are singletons. The CDR3 loop spans 14 amino acids. Trimming removed 6 bases from V and 8 bases from J; junction bases left unmatched: 7. The germline V gene encodes CDR1 SNHLY and CDR2 FYNNEI. This clone was counted only a few times. This receptor was obtained from a human patient who was an organ donor for intestinal transplantation. The material sequenced was alloreactive CD4+ T cells from a mixed lymphocyte reaction culture, taken before transplantation. Subset noted: CFSE-low proliferating T cells sorted from approximately 6-day pre-transplant mixed lymphocyte reaction (GvH or HvG direction). The chain is built from TRBV2 and TRBJ1-4, with 9 bases that match TRBD1. CDR3 DNA sequence: TGTGCCAGCAGCTACAGGGGGCTAAAGGAAAAACTGTTTTTT. Encoded protein: CASSYRGLKEKLFF. The complete variable domain, with remaining parts taken from reference TRBV2 and TRBJ1-4, reads EPEVTQTPSHQVTQMGQEVILRCVPISNHLYFYWYRQILGQKVEFLVSFYNNEISEKSEIFDDQFSVERPDGSNFTLKIRSTKLEDSAMYFCASSYRGLKEKLFFGSGTQLSVL.